The sequence of this TCR beta chain was determined in a study of shared clonotypes between healthy human individuals. Sequenced by immunoSEQ multiplex PCR; TCRdb stores in-frame clones only, minus some. Counted here are over 400,000 clones, more than 75% occurring once; the ten biggest clones make up more than 10%. The V gene end was trimmed by 4 bases and the J gene end by 2 bases; junction bases not matched to a gene: 7. The CDR3 is made up of 17 amino acids. Germline CDR1 reads SGHTS; CDR2 reads YDEGEE. The genes are TRBV5-8 and TRBJ2-1, with 12 nucleotides matching TRBD2. What was sequenced was PBMCs. The receptor was derived from a woman in her forties in good health. Some clones in this sample may be carry-over from other donors' samples. In DNA, the CDR3 is TGTGCCAGCAGCCTCGGACTAGCGGGACCCACCTACAATGAGCAGTTCTTC. This codes for CASSLGLAGPTYNEQFF.